This passage covers 10 T cell receptor beta chains from one sample sequenced in a study of identical twins. TCRdb re-derived calls from the 5' RACE reads in MiXCR, one entry per CDR3 protein. This sample has around 290,000 distinct CDR3 sequences, with 9.5% found just once. This same sample was also part of a study on yellow fever vaccine responses in identical twins.

Specimen: CD8+ T cells sorted from blood. The origin of the receptors is a young woman in good health.

This clonotype turned up a few times. One end of the junction fails to match germline, which may point to a read error. This rearrangement joins TRBV14 to TRBJ1-2, with D tentatively TRBD1 (5 bases). Germline V gives CDR1 SGHDN, CDR2 FVKESK. This CDR3 comprises 13 residues. The CDR3 sequence is CASSQEHERDSLF. The CDR3 coding sequence is TGTGCCAGCAGCCAAGAGCATGAAAGGGACTCCCTCTTC.

The CDR3 nucleotides are TGTGCCAGCAGTGAAAGCCGTGGGATAAACTATGGCTACACCTTC. Its translation is CASSESRGINYGYTF. The chain has TRBV2 and TRBJ1-2, with unresolved D. The CDR3 spans 15 residues. The germline V and J ends were trimmed by 2 bases and 2 bases, with 12 bases remaining between them. The germline gives CDR1 SNHLY, CDR2 FYNNEI. Full variable domain (remainder filled in from reference TRBV2 and TRBJ1-2): EPEVTQTPSHQVTQMGQEVILRCVPISNHLYFYWYRQILGQKVEFLVSFYNNEISEKSEIFDDQFSVERPDGSNFTLKIRSTKLEDSAMYFCASSESRGINYGYTFGSGTRLTVV.

The chain uses TRBV28 and TRBJ2-3; no reliable D call. This CDR3 has 14 amino acids. V gave up 5 bases and J gave up 0 bases, with 9 bases separating them. The germline CDR1 and CDR2 sequences are MDHEN and SYDVKM. The CDR3: CASSPKRSTDTQYF. Here the CDR3 DNA reads TGTGCCAGCAGTCCCAAACGGAGCACAGATACGCAGTATTTT.

This clonotype showed up just a few times. The chain recombines TRBV29-1 with TRBJ2-1; 7 bases fit TRBD2. The CDR3 totals 13 residues. V was pared by 4 bases and J by 8 bases, with 8 bases of the junction left unmatched. Looked up from germline, CDR1 is SQVTM and CDR2 is ANQGSEA. DNA for the CDR3: TGCAGCGTTGTTCTAGCGGAACTCCATGAGCAGTTCTTC. Translating it yields CSVVLAELHEQFF.

The chain employs TRBV15 and TRBJ2-5; D may be TRBD1 or TRBD2 (5 bases each). CDR1 LNHNV and CDR2 YYDKDF come from the germline V gene (reference sequence). The CDR3 spans 14 residues. Trimming shortened V by 5 bases and J by 2 bases, and 12 bases separated the two germline ends. The CDR3 bases are TGTGCCACCAGCGCTCGGGACGGACAAGAGACCCAGTACTTC. Residues: CATSARDGQETQYF.

In this sample, this clonotype turned up many times. The rearrangement joins TRBV29-1 to TRBJ2-1, with a weak D call TRBD1 (5 bases). Trimming shortened V by 5 bases and J by 8 bases, and 16 bases separated the two germline ends. Germline CDR1 is SQVTM and CDR2 is ANQGSEA. This CDR3 comprises 13 residues. The CDR3 DNA follows: TGCAGCGTTCTACTTGACGTGGGGCATGAGCAGTTCTTC. It translates to CSVLLDVGHEQFF.

This clonotype appeared a few times. The chain combines TRBV14 with TRBJ2-7, with TRBD2 matching over 11 bases. Germline values: CDR1 SGHDN, CDR2 FVKESK. The CDR3 covers 18 residues. Trimming removed 3 bases from V and 1 base from J; junction bases left unmatched: 11. CDR3: CASSQTGLAGGESYEQYF. The DNA for the CDR3 is TGTGCCAGCAGCCAGACGGGGCTAGCGGGAGGCGAGTCCTACGAGCAGTACTTC.

This chain joins TRBV4-3 and TRBJ2-1; D remains unclear. The CDR3 is 15 amino acids. Germline values: CDR1 LGHNA, CDR2 YSLEER. Trimming removed 0 bases from V and 12 bases from J, with 18 bases in between. CDR3 loop: CASSQDLYTTTGQFF. Written as DNA, the CDR3 is TGCGCCAGCAGCCAAGACCTATACACGACAACTGGGCAGTTCTTC.

This clonotype appeared many times. The chain uses TRBV9 and TRBJ1-1, with TRBD1 matching over 10 bases. This CDR3 region has 16 residues. The germline gives CDR1 SGDLS, CDR2 YYNGEE. J gave up 3 bases and V 1 base, and 6 bases lay outside the gene matches. CDR3 in amino acids: CASSVYDRGLDTEAFF. The CDR3 DNA is TGTGCCAGCAGCGTATACGACAGGGGGCTAGACACTGAAGCTTTCTTT.

V and J are TRBV4-3 and TRBJ2-4; 8 bases line up with TRBD2. J gave up 0 bases and V 0 bases, and 7 bases lay outside the gene matches. CDR1 is LGHNA, CDR2 YSLEER, per germline. This CDR3 is 18 amino acids long. CDR3 sequence reads: CASSQDPYLAGAKNIQYF. The CDR3, as DNA: TGCGCCAGCAGCCAAGACCCGTACCTAGCGGGAGCCAAAAACATTCAGTACTTC.